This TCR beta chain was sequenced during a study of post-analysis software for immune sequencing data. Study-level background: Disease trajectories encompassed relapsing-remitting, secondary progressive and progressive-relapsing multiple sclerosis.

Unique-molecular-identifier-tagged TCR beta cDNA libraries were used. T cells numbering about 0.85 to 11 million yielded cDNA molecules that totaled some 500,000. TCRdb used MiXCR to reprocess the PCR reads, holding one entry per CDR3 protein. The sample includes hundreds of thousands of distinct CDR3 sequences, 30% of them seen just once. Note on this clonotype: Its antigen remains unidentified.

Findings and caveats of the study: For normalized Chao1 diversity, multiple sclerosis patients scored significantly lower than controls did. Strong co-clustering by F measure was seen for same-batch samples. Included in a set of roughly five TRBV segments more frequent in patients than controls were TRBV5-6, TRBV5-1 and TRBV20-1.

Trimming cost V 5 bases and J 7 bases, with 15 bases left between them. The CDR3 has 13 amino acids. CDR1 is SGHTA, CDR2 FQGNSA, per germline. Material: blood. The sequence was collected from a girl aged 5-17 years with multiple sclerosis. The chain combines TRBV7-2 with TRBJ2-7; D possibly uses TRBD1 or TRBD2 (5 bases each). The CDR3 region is CASSPRDAREQYF. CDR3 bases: TGTGCCAGCAGCCCCCGGGACGCCCGAGAGCAGTACTTC.